The 20 T cell receptor beta chains in this list originate from one sample, sequenced in a study of T cells after yellow fever vaccination. TCRdb ran MiXCR on the 5' RACE reads and lists one entry per CDR3 protein. Of just under 85,000 distinct CDR3 sequences listed, about 14% are singletons. The specimen comprised CD8+ T cells not binding an NS4B(214-222) dextramer, sorted from PBMCs, sampled roughly 20 days after the first yellow fever vaccination. Receptor source: a man younger than 35 who received the YFV17D yellow fever vaccine.

This sequence joins TRBV6-5 and TRBJ2-2; D tentatively fits TRBD1 or TRBD2 (6 bases each). This CDR3 has 16 residues. CDR1 MNHEY and CDR2 SVGAGI come from the germline V gene. The V and J ends lost 0 bases and 2 bases respectively, with 10 bases between them. The CDR3 here is CASSYSSGGNTGELFF. CDR3 nucleotide sequence: TGTGCCAGCAGTTACTCATCCGGGGGCAACACCGGGGAGCTGTTTTTT.

This clonotype has just a few counts. V gene TRBV6-2 or TRBV6-3 combines with J gene TRBJ2-7; possibly TRBD2 for D (6 bases). Germline CDR1 is MNHEY and CDR2 is SVGEGT. This CDR3 has 16 residues. V lost 5 bases to trimming and J lost 3 bases, with 20 bases between them. Here the CDR3 reads CASSPTPTDYHYEQYF. CDR3 DNA: TGTGCCAGCAGTCCGACCCCGACGGACTACCACTACGAGCAGTACTTC.

The V call is TRBV6-5, the J call TRBJ2-1, with TRBD2 matching 9 bases. CDR3 length: 15 amino acids. Germline V gene sequence: CDR1 MNHEY, CDR2 SVGAGI. After removal of 4 bases from V and 6 bases from J, the junction contained 7 bases not matched to a gene. The CDR3 sequence is CASSWGTSPLNEQFF. The CDR3 DNA follows: TGTGCCAGCAGTTGGGGGACTAGCCCTCTCAATGAGCAGTTCTTC.

The chain carries TRBV12-3 or TRBV12-4 and TRBJ1-4; 12 nucleotides align to TRBD1. The CDR3 consists of 14 residues. J lost 10 bases, V lost 6 bases, and 6 bases had no gene match. The CDR3 is CASSWDRGRGKLFF. CDR3 in DNA: TGTGCCAGCAGCTGGGACAGGGGGCGCGGAAAACTGTTTTTT.

The V gene is TRBV7-2, the J gene TRBJ2-7; no reliable D call. Germline V gives CDR1 SGHTA, CDR2 FQGNSA. Trimming shortened V by 2 bases and J by 4 bases, and 3 bases separated the two germline ends. The CDR3 length is 11 residues. The DNA for the CDR3 is TGTGCCAGCAGCTTAATGTACGAGCAGTACTTC. Translated, it gives CASSLMYEQYF.

V usage is TRBV4-2 and J usage is TRBJ2-1; D gene uncertain. The CDR3 spans 14 residues. The germline V gene encodes CDR1 LGHNA and CDR2 YNFKEQ. V was pared by 8 bases and J by 6 bases, with 17 bases between. CDR3 sequence: CASGPELLCNEQFF. The CDR3 DNA is TGTGCCAGCGGCCCCGAGCTACTCTGCAATGAGCAGTTCTTC.

This clonotype showed up just a few times. The rearrangement joins TRBV9 to TRBJ2-2; no clear D gene. The CDR3 covers 16 residues. CDR1 and CDR2 from the germline V gene are SGDLS and YYNGEE. Trimming shortened V by 3 bases and J by 1 base, and 13 bases separated the two germline ends. CDR3 coding DNA: TGTGCCAGCAGCGAGTCGGGTGCCTTGAACACCGGGGAGCTGTTTTTT. It translates to CASSESGALNTGELFF.

The chain couples TRBV6-5 to TRBJ2-1; a weak D match, TRBD1 (6 bases). Trimming removed 7 bases at V and 3 bases at J, with 13 bases between. Germline values: CDR1 MNHEY, CDR2 SVGAGI. CDR3 size: 14 residues. The CDR3 DNA follows: TGTGCCAGCACTTTGGGGGCCTACTACAATGAGCAGTTCTTC. This encodes CASTLGAYYNEQFF.

This clonotype was counted between two and nine times. V usage is TRBV7-9 and J usage is TRBJ1-4; D unclear. The CDR3 is made up of 17 amino acids. The germline V gene has CDR1 SEHNR and CDR2 FQNEAQ (reference sequence). The V and J ends lost 5 bases and 0 bases respectively, with 16 bases between them. CDR3 coding DNA: TGTGCCAGCAGCGACGCTGACGGACCTTCAACTAATGAAAAACTGTTTTTT. Its translation is CASSDADGPSTNEKLFF. Using reference TRBV7-9 and TRBJ1-4 for the parts outside the CDR3, the full variable domain is DTGVSQNPRHKITKRGQNVTFRCDPISEHNRLYWYRQTLGQGPEFLTYFQNEAQLEKSRLLSDRFSAERPKGSFSTLEIQRTEQGDSAMYLCASSDADGPSTNEKLFFGSGTQLSVL.

This clonotype was seen repeatedly, ten times or more. CDR3 sequence: CASRLGRWRFGELFF. CDR3 sequence (DNA): TGTGCCAGCAGGCTGGGACGGTGGAGGTTCGGGGAGCTGTTTTTT. The chain is built from TRBV12-3 or TRBV12-4 and TRBJ2-2, with D perhaps matching TRBD1 or TRBD2 (5 bases each). Trimming took 6 bases from V and 7 from J, leaving 18 bases between them. The CDR3 contains 15 residues.

This clonotype has only a few counts. This chain uses TRBV15 with TRBJ2-7; 7 bases align to TRBD2. V gave up 0 bases and J gave up 5 bases; unmatched junction bases: 7. Germline V gene sequence: CDR1 LNHNV, CDR2 YYDKDF (reference sequence). The CDR3 spans 15 residues. The CDR3 region is CATSRDRGGLHEQYF. CDR3 bases: TGTGCCACCAGCAGAGATCGCGGGGGACTCCACGAGCAGTACTTC. Looking up the rest from reference TRBV15 and TRBJ2-7 gives the full variable domain: DAMVIQNPRYQVTQFGKPVTLSCSQTLNHNVMYWYQQKSSQAPKLLFHYYDKDFNNEADTPDNFQSRRPNTSFCFLDIRSPGLGDTAMYLCATSRDRGGLHEQYFGPGTRLTVT.

The V and J genes are TRBV7-8 and TRBJ2-7, with 7 bases matching TRBD1. The V segment lost 0 bases and the J segment 2 bases; nucleotides outside the gene matches: 7. CDR1 and CDR2 (germline): SGHVS, FQNEAQ. The CDR3 loop spans 16 amino acids. This CDR3 is CASSLAMDRQTYEQYF. The CDR3 bases are TGTGCCAGCAGCTTAGCCATGGACAGGCAGACCTACGAGCAGTACTTC.

The chain carries TRBV20-1 and TRBJ1-5; the D is unclear. Trimming cost V 6 bases and J 0 bases, with 9 bases left between them. The length of the CDR3 is 13 residues. The germline V gene has CDR1 DFQATT and CDR2 SNEGSKA (reference sequence). The CDR3 is CSAGTASNQPQHF. The CDR3 coding sequence is TGCAGTGCAGGCACAGCTAGCAATCAGCCCCAGCATTTT.

A few counts support this clonotype. The CDR3 DNA follows: TGCAGCGTCAGGGCGATCTCTGGAAACACCATATATTTT. Translating it yields CSVRAISGNTIYF. The V and J genes are TRBV29-1 and TRBJ1-3; D might be TRBD1 (5 bases). CDR1 SQVTM and CDR2 ANQGSEA come from the germline V gene. Trimming removed 6 bases from V and 0 bases from J, with 9 bases in between. This CDR3 spans 13 amino acids.

The V and J genes are TRBV7-2 and TRBJ2-5, with 12 bases lining up with TRBD1. There are 16 residues in the CDR3. Losses at the gene ends were 5 bases for V and 5 bases for J; bases not matched to a gene: 9. CDR1 and CDR2 (germline): SGHTA, FQGNSA. The CDR3 protein is CASSPWDRGRGETQYF. DNA of the CDR3: TGTGCCAGCAGCCCCTGGGACAGGGGGCGGGGGGAGACCCAGTACTTC.

This clonotype has at least ten counts. This chain uses TRBV29-1 with TRBJ2-2; a possible D gene is TRBD1 (5 bases). The CDR3 contains 14 residues. Germline loops: CDR1 SQVTM, CDR2 ANQGSEA. Trimming pared 7 bases from V and 4 bases from J, leaving 16 bases between. The CDR3 reads CSAFDRFGTGELFF. The CDR3 bases are TGCAGCGCCTTTGACAGATTTGGCACCGGGGAGCTGTTTTTT.

The CDR3 here is CASGHRGNEQFF. Here the CDR3 DNA reads TGTGCCAGCGGACATCGAGGCAATGAGCAGTTCTTC. J is TRBJ2-1 and V is TRBV6-1; a possible D gene is TRBD1 (5 bases). The CDR3 covers 12 residues. CDR1 is MNHNS and CDR2 is SASEGT in the germline V gene. Trimming stripped 8 bases from V and 6 bases from J, with 11 bases between.

To note about this clonotype: The junction shows a germline mismatch at one end, possibly a read error. The rearrangement links TRBV27 to TRBJ2-1; the D gene is possibly TRBD2 (5 bases). Germline V gives CDR1 MNHEY, CDR2 SMNVEV (reference sequence). The CDR3 has 15 amino acids. CDR3 sequence reads: CASSLYEGNYNEHFF. In DNA, the CDR3 is TGTGCCAGCAGTTTATACGAGGGCAATTACAATGAGCACTTCTTC.

In this sample, this clonotype turned up a few times. The rearrangement uses TRBV5-1 and TRBJ2-1; 9 positions match TRBD2. The CDR3 extends over 15 amino acids. After removal of 0 bases from V and 7 bases from J, the junction contained 5 bases not matched to a gene. The V gene's germline CDR1 is SGHRS and CDR2 YFSETQ. The CDR3 sequence is CASSLVGSGGNEQFF. CDR3 nucleotide sequence: TGCGCCAGCAGCTTGGTCGGTAGCGGGGGAAATGAGCAGTTCTTC.

This clonotype was seen more than once but under ten times. The genes are TRBV3-1 and TRBJ2-7; unclear D gene. This CDR3 spans 14 amino acids. Germline CDR1 reads LGHDT; CDR2 reads YNNKEL (reference sequence). The V end was cut by 9 bases, the J end by 2 bases, with 17 bases between. Here the CDR3 DNA reads TGTGCCAGTTCACTAACGATAACAACCTACGAGCAGTACTTC. Translating it yields CASSLTITTYEQYF.